Presented here are 23 T cell receptor beta chains from one specimen sequenced in a study of OX40 agonist ivuxolimab in advanced cancers. To prepare the library, the immunoSEQ multiplex PCR assay was applied. Here the immuneACCESS table is served through TCRdb, limited to in-frame sequences with V and J called. Missing clones are a known gap in these copies; in checked studies unresolved V genes cover under half, and the rest lacks a known reason. Within this sample are some 95,000 clones, with about 85% of them counted one time only. The top ten clonotypes cover over 0.65% of the sample. This specimen consisted of CD4+ or CD8+ T cells sorted from blood, obtained in a trial of the OX40 agonist ivuxolimab. The receptors shown here come from an adult with an advanced solid tumor such as melanoma, head and neck, liver or kidney cancer.

This chain joins TRBV25-1 and TRBJ1-4; no reliable D call. Germline V gives CDR1 MGHDK, CDR2 SYGVNS. The CDR3 loop spans 15 amino acids. Trimming stripped 2 bases from V and 8 bases from J, with 15 bases between. CDR3 DNA sequence: TGTGCCAGCAGTGAACGGGAATTTAGATTCGAAAAACTGTTTTTT. Its protein is CASSEREFRFEKLFF. The whole variable domain, filled in from reference TRBV25-1 and TRBJ1-4, reads EADIYQTPRYLVIGTGKKITLECSQTMGHDKMYWYQQDPGMELHLIHYSYGVNSTEKGDLSSESTVSRIRTEHFPLTLESARPSHTSQYLCASSEREFRFEKLFFGSGTQLSVL.

This sequence joins TRBV18 and TRBJ2-1; 9 bases fit TRBD1. J lost 1 base, V lost 6 bases, and 4 bases had no gene match. Germline CDR1 is KGHSH and CDR2 is LQKENI. This CDR3 has 15 residues. CDR3 sequence (DNA): TGTGCCAGCTCCTGGGGGACAGGGTCCTACAATGAGCAGTTCTTC. It encodes CASSWGTGSYNEQFF.

The genes are TRBV5-8 and TRBJ1-5; possibly TRBD1 for D (6 bases). Trimming pared 4 bases from V and 11 bases from J, leaving 19 bases between. Germline CDR1 and CDR2: SGHTS and YDEGEE. This CDR3 region has 14 residues. CDR3 DNA: TGTGCCAGCAGCCCAGGGGCTTTCATGATATCCCAGCATTTT. It yields the protein CASSPGAFMISQHF.

CDR3 DNA: TGCGCCAGCTGCCGTGAACTAGCGGTTCCCGGGGAGCTGTTTTTT. Translated, it gives CASCRELAVPGELFF. The chain combines TRBV5-1 with TRBJ2-2, with TRBD2 matching 8 bases. The CDR3 is 15 residues long. The germline V gene has CDR1 SGHRS and CDR2 YFSETQ. J was trimmed by 6 bases and V by 7 bases; bases with no gene match: 11.

This chain uses TRBV18 with TRBJ2-5; D is uncertain. This CDR3 is built from 14 residues. V lost 0 bases to trimming and J lost 1 base, with 6 bases between them. CDR1 and CDR2 (germline): KGHSH, LQKENI. In nucleotides, the CDR3 is TGTGCCAGCTCACCACCGAGCTCCCAAGAGACCCAGTACTTC. It encodes CASSPPSSQETQYF.

This chain uses TRBV18 with TRBJ2-2; 10 positions match TRBD2. Germline CDR1 and CDR2: KGHSH and LQKENI. The junction had 10 bases not matched to a gene; V was cut back by 1 base and J by 2 bases. The CDR3 runs to 19 residues. The CDR3 bases are TGTGCCAGCTCACCACTTACCGTCGGACTAGCGGAAAACACCGGGGAGCTGTTTTTT. Its protein product is CASSPLTVGLAENTGELFF.

The rearrangement uses TRBV30 and TRBJ2-1; perhaps TRBD2 as D (6 bases). Germline lookup yields CDR1 GTSNPN and CDR2 SVGIG (reference sequence). This CDR3 has 11 amino acids. Between the trimmed V and J ends, which lost 2 bases and 16 bases, there was a span of 15 bases. The CDR3 bases are TGTGCCTGGAGTCCCGGGACTGTGGGTTTCTTC. Its protein is CAWSPGTVGFF.

A single count supports this clone. As DNA, the CDR3 is TGTGCCAGCAGCTTGGTTTCCAGGGTCGGGAGCACAGATACGCAGTATTTT. Translating it yields CASSLVSRVGSTDTQYF. The V call is TRBV5-6, the J call TRBJ2-3, with a weak D call TRBD1 (5 bases). The germline CDR1 and CDR2 sequences are SGHDT and YYEEEE. The ends were cut back, 0 bases at V and 0 bases at J, with 14 bases in the middle. CDR3 length: 17 residues.

The chain combines TRBV7-2 with TRBJ2-5; 11 nucleotides agree with TRBD2. Trimming cost V 4 bases and J 5 bases; bases outside gene matches: 3. The germline V gene encodes CDR1 SGHTA and CDR2 FQGNSA. The CDR3 spans 14 residues. In DNA, the CDR3 is TGTGCCAGCAGCTACACTAGCGGGGGCGAGACCCAGTACTTC. Translating it yields CASSYTSGGETQYF. Full variable domain (outside the CDR3, taken from reference TRBV7-2 and TRBJ2-5): GAGVSQSPSNKVTEKGKDVELRCDPISGHTALYWYRQSLGQGLEFLIYFQGNSAPDKSGLPSDRFSAERTGGSVSTLTIQRTQQEDSAVYLCASSYTSGGETQYFGPGTRLLVL.

In its sample, this clone was seen once. V and J are TRBV28 and TRBJ1-2; weak D call: TRBD1 (5 bases). V was pared by 6 bases and J by 7 bases, with 18 bases between. Germline CDR1 MDHEN, CDR2 SYDVKM. This CDR3 has 14 residues. CDR3 protein: CASRRSSGTLGYTF. For the CDR3, the DNA is TGTGCCAGCAGACGATCCTCAGGGACTCTTGGCTACACCTTC.

About this clone itself: The identical CDR3 is also encoded by other nucleotide sequences in the sample. V gene TRBV7-6 combines with J gene TRBJ2-5; D ambiguous. The germline V gene encodes CDR1 SGHVS and CDR2 FNYEAQ. Trimming took off 5 bases at V and 0 bases at J, with 4 bases between the two ends. This CDR3 is built from 12 residues. This CDR3 is CASSPHQETQYF. The CDR3 DNA reads TGTGCCAGCAGCCCCCACCAAGAGACCCAGTACTTC.

This clone was seen a handful of times. This chain links TRBV2 with TRBJ2-5; no definite D call. The V gene lost 7 bases and the J gene lost 4 bases, with 16 bases spanning the gap. The CDR3 is 14 residues long. Germline CDR1 is SNHLY and CDR2 is FYNNEI. The DNA for the CDR3 is TGTGCCAGCAAATTGACACGAACTGGAGAGACCCAGTACTTC. It yields the protein CASKLTRTGETQYF.

This chain connects TRBV5-8 to TRBJ1-2; a weak D match, TRBD1 (6 bases). The CDR3 is made up of 16 amino acids. The germline V gene has CDR1 SGHTS and CDR2 YDEGEE. Trimming removed 4 bases at V and 1 base at J, with 17 bases between. The CDR3 here is CASSASGTRNNYGYTF. The CDR3 DNA follows: TGTGCCAGCAGCGCCTCAGGGACAAGGAATAACTATGGCTACACCTTC.

This clone ranks as medium-sized. The V gene is TRBV30, the J gene TRBJ2-7; D remains ambiguous. Trimming stripped 6 bases from V and 5 bases from J, with 11 bases between. Looked up from germline, CDR1 is GTSNPN and CDR2 is SVGIG (reference sequence). The CDR3 is 11 amino acids. CDR3 sequence (DNA): TGTGCCTGCCAGCCCTCAAACGAGCAGTACTTC. This sequence encodes CACQPSNEQYF.

This CDR3 is CASSLAGSHEQFF. CDR3 nucleotides: TGTGCCAGCAGCTTAGCTGGCAGCCACGAGCAGTTCTTC. The rearrangement uses TRBV7-9 and TRBJ2-1; D ambiguous. CDR1 is SEHNR and CDR2 is FQNEAQ in the germline V gene (reference sequence). The V end lost 0 bases, the J end lost 10 bases, and 10 bases lay between the germline ends. This CDR3 spans 13 amino acids. The whole variable domain, filled in from reference TRBV7-9 and TRBJ2-1, reads DTGVSQNPRHKITKRGQNVTFRCDPISEHNRLYWYRQTLGQGPEFLTYFQNEAQLEKSRLLSDRFSAERPKGSFSTLEIQRTEQGDSAMYLCASSLAGSHEQFFGPGTRLTVL.

J is TRBJ1-1 and V is TRBV6-1, with TRBD1 as a possible D gene (6 bases). Germline loops: CDR1 MNHNS, CDR2 SASEGT. Deletions cut 7 bases from V and 11 bases from J, with 17 bases between. The CDR3 length is 12 residues. The CDR3 DNA reads as TGTGCCAGCAACTCTGGGGGGCAGCGGGCTTTCTTT. Residues: CASNSGGQRAFF.

The chain has TRBV7-9 and TRBJ1-1, with no clear D. Looked up from germline, CDR1 is SEHNR and CDR2 is FQNEAQ (reference sequence). The CDR3 consists of 13 residues. Trimming pared 5 bases from V and 0 bases from J, leaving 7 bases between. CDR3 region: CASSPTVNTEAFF. The CDR3, as DNA: TGTGCCAGCAGCCCTACAGTGAACACTGAAGCTTTCTTT.

The CDR3 is CASSLSSYNEQFF. The CDR3, as DNA: TGTGCCAGCAGCTTGAGCTCCTACAATGAGCAGTTCTTC. The chain has TRBV5-6 and TRBJ2-1; no reliable D call. V lost 1 base and J lost 0, with 2 bases in between. Germline loops: CDR1 SGHDT, CDR2 YYEEEE. CDR3 size: 13 residues.

The rearrangement joins TRBV29-1 to TRBJ2-6; D not certain. The V end lost 5 bases, the J end lost 2 bases, and 10 bases lay between the germline ends. Germline values: CDR1 SQVTM, CDR2 ANQGSEA. The CDR3 totals 14 residues. The CDR3 DNA sequence: TGCAGCGTTTTTTGGCCCGCTGGGGCCAACGTCCTGACTTTC. As protein: CSVFWPAGANVLTF.

The rearrangement links TRBV5-1 to TRBJ2-5; D possibly matches TRBD1 or TRBD2 (7 bases each). The germline V gene has CDR1 SGHRS and CDR2 YFSETQ. Trimming stripped 4 bases from V and 4 bases from J, with 14 bases between. The CDR3 runs to 14 residues. The CDR3 region has the DNA TGCGCCAGCAGCCGTACAGGGGAGGGAGAGACCCAGTACTTC. Amino acid sequence: CASSRTGEGETQYF.

V and J are TRBV28 and TRBJ2-2; D unresolved. The V gene's germline CDR1 is MDHEN and CDR2 SYDVKM. CDR3 length equals 12 residues. Trimming stripped 3 bases from V and 9 bases from J, with 8 bases between. CDR3 amino acids: CASSLSDRELFF. As DNA, the CDR3 is TGTGCCAGCAGTTTGTCCGACAGGGAGCTGTTTTTT.

This clone has only one observation. The rearrangement links TRBV5-6 to TRBJ2-5; D ambiguous. Trimming pared 3 bases from V and 2 bases from J, leaving 8 bases between. The CDR3 contains 13 residues. The germline gives CDR1 SGHDT, CDR2 YYEEEE. CDR3 protein: CASSSDWQETQYF. The DNA of the CDR3 is TGTGCCAGCAGCTCCGACTGGCAAGAGACCCAGTACTTC.

V usage is TRBV29-1 and J usage is TRBJ1-1; 8 nucleotides match TRBD1. This CDR3 is built from 16 residues. V shed 1 base, J shed 4 bases, and the junction held 11 bases outside the gene matches. Germline loops: CDR1 SQVTM, CDR2 ANQGSEA. DNA of the CDR3: TGCAGCGTTGAAGCCCCCCTACAGGGGGGGGGCACTGAAGCTTTCTTT. It encodes CSVEAPLQGGGTEAFF.